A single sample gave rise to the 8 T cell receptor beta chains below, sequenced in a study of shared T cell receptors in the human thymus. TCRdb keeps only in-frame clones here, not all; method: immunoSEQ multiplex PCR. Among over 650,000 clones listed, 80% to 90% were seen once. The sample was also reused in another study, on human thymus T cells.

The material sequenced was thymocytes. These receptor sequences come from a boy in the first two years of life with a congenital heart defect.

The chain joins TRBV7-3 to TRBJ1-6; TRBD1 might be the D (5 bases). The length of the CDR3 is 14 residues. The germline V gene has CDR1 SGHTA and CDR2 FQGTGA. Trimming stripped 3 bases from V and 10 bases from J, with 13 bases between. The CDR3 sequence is CASSFGREGSPLHF. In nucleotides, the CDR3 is TGTGCCAGCAGCTTCGGCAGGGAGGGATCACCCCTCCACTTT.

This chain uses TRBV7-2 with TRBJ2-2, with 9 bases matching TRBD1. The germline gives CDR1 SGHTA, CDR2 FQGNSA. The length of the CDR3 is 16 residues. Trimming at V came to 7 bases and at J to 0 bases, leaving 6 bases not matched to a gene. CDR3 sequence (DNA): TGTGCCAGCAAACCACAGGGGGCCGCGAACACCGGGGAGCTGTTTTTT. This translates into CASKPQGAANTGELFF.

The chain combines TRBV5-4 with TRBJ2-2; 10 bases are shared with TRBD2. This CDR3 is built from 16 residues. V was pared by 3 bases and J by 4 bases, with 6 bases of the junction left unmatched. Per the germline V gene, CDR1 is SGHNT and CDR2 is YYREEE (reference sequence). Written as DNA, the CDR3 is TGTGCCAGCAGCTCAACTAGCGGGGCGGGCACCGGGGAGCTGTTTTTT. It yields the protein CASSSTSGAGTGELFF.

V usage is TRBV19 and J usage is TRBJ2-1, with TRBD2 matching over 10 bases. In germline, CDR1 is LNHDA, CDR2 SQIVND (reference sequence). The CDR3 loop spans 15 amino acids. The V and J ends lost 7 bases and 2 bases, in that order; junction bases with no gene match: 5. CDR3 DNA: TGTGCCAGTACCGACGGACTAGCGGCCTACAATGAGCAGTTCTTC. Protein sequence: CASTDGLAAYNEQFF.

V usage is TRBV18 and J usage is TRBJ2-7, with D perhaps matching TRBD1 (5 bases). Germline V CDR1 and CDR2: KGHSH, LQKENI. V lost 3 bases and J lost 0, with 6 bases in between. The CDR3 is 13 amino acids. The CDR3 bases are TGTGCCAGCTCACCGACAGCCTCCTACGAGCAGTACTTC. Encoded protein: CASSPTASYEQYF.

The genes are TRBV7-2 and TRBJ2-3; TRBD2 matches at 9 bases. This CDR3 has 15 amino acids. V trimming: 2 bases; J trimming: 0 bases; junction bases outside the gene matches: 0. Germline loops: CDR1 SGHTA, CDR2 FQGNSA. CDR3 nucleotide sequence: TGTGCCAGCAGCTTACTAGCGGGGAGCACAGATACGCAGTATTTT. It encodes CASSLLAGSTDTQYF. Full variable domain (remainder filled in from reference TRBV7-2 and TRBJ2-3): GAGVSQSPSNKVTEKGKDVELRCDPISGHTALYWYRQSLGQGLEFLIYFQGNSAPDKSGLPSDRFSAERTGGSVSTLTIQRTQQEDSAVYLCASSLLAGSTDTQYFGPGTRLTVL.

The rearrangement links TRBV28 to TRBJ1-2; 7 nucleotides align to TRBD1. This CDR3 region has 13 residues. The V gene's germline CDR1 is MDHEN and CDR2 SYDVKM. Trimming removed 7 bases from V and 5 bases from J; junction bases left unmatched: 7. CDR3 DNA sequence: TGTGCCAGCACTTCTGACAGGGTGTATGGCTACACCTTC. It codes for CASTSDRVYGYTF.

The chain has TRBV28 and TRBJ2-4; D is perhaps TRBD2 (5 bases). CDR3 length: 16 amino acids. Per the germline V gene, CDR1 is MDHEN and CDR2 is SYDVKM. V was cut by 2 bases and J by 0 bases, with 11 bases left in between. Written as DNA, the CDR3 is TGTGCCAGCAGTTTAGAACATGGACTAGCCAAAAACATTCAGTACTTC. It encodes CASSLEHGLAKNIQYF.